The next 31 T cell receptor beta chains were all read from a single sample in a study of T cell repertoires in cytomegalovirus infection. Antigens for these TCRs are unknown. TCRdb called the reads again in MiXCR, with one record for every CDR3 protein. The sample yields about 830,000 distinct CDR3 sequences, over 25% seen once. The sequenced sample was cultured CD8+ T cells from PBMCs, obtained from culture after CMV antigen stimulation. These receptors came from a human donor in good health (CMV status not recorded). Some clones in this sample may be carry-over from other donors' samples.

The chain recombines TRBV15 with TRBJ2-1; D not resolved. In germline, CDR1 is LNHNV, CDR2 YYDKDF (reference sequence). The CDR3 contains 16 residues. Trimming removed 1 base at V and 9 bases at J, with 19 bases between. The CDR3 loop reads CATSRVTDPGVGEQFF. The CDR3 bases are TGTGCCACCAGCAGAGTCACGGATCCAGGAGTCGGTGAGCAGTTCTTC. The variable domain in full, with the rest retrieved from reference TRBV15 and TRBJ2-1, is DAMVIQNPRYQVTQFGKPVTLSCSQTLNHNVMYWYQQKSSQAPKLLFHYYDKDFNNEADTPDNFQSRRPNTSFCFLDIRSPGLGDTAMYLCATSRVTDPGVGEQFFGPGTRLTVL.

The chain uses TRBV15 and TRBJ2-1; 7 bases are shared with TRBD1. The CDR3 has 13 amino acids. CDR1 LNHNV and CDR2 YYDKDF come from the germline V gene (reference sequence). V gave up 1 base and J gave up 8 bases; unmatched junction bases: 2. This CDR3 is CATSRATGDEQFF. The CDR3 DNA follows: TGTGCCACCAGCAGAGCTACAGGGGATGAGCAGTTCTTC.

About this clonotype: The junction departs from the called germline gene at one end, perhaps through a read error. V gene TRBV4-2 combines with J gene TRBJ2-5; 7 bases map to TRBD1. Germline V gene sequence: CDR1 LGHNA, CDR2 YNFKEQ. This CDR3 is built from 15 residues. The CDR3 DNA follows: TGTGCCAGCAGCCTCCACCAGACAGGGCAAGAGACCCCGTACTTC. As protein: CASSLHQTGQETPYF.

The gene calls are TRBV5-5 and TRBJ1-4, with D perhaps TRBD1 (6 bases). Trimming cost V 1 base and J 5 bases, with 12 bases left between them. CDR1 and CDR2 (germline): SGHKS, YYEKEE (reference sequence). CDR3 size: 15 residues. This chain's CDR3 is CASSLPGQRNEKLFF. CDR3 nucleotide sequence: TGTGCCAGCAGCTTGCCGGGACAACGAAATGAAAAACTGTTTTTT.

This clonotype was found many times. The chain recombines TRBV19 with TRBJ1-1; possibly TRBD1 for D (5 bases). This CDR3 is built from 13 residues. V was shortened by 9 bases and J by 1 base, with 12 bases between the two germline ends. Per germline, CDR1 LNHDA and CDR2 SQIVND (reference sequence). In DNA, the CDR3 is TGTGCCAGCAGCACCACAGGGAACACTGAAGCTTTCTTT. Its protein is CASSTTGNTEAFF.

The rearrangement joins TRBV12-3 or TRBV12-4 to TRBJ1-5, with TRBD1 identical over 7 bases. V lost 7 bases to trimming and J lost 4 bases; unmatched junction nucleotides: 10. CDR3 length: 15 residues. The CDR3 is CASTRRDSANQPQHF. CDR3 nucleotides: TGTGCCAGCACTCGAAGGGACAGCGCTAATCAGCCCCAGCATTTT.

The chain combines TRBV7-9 with TRBJ2-7; possible D gene TRBD1, 6 bases. The germline V gene has CDR1 SEHNR and CDR2 FQNEAQ (reference sequence). V dropped 4 bases and J dropped 4 bases, with 11 bases sitting between them. This CDR3 has 13 residues. As DNA, the CDR3 is TGTGCCAGCAGCTCCCGACAGGTTTACGAGCAGTACTTC. Its protein product is CASSSRQVYEQYF.

V usage is TRBV19 and J usage is TRBJ2-1; D might be TRBD2 (6 bases). This CDR3 is 16 amino acids long. Germline V gives CDR1 LNHDA, CDR2 SQIVND (reference sequence). V lost 6 bases and J lost 0, with 15 bases in between. This chain's CDR3 is CASSPLAMSSYNEQFF. The CDR3 bases are TGTGCCAGTAGCCCCCTAGCGATGAGCTCCTACAATGAGCAGTTCTTC.

This chain links TRBV6-5 with TRBJ2-3; 10 nucleotides match TRBD1. Germline trimming cut 5 bases from V and 4 bases from J; bases unmatched to any gene: 6. The CDR3 runs to 15 residues. CDR1 is MNHEY, CDR2 SVGAGI, per germline. The DNA of the CDR3 is TGTGCCAGCAGTGACCGGGACAGGGGCCCAGATACGCAGTATTTT. The encoded protein is CASSDRDRGPDTQYF.

The chain employs TRBV29-1 and TRBJ2-7; D not resolved. V was cut by 6 bases and J by 7 bases, with 13 bases left in between. Looked up from germline, CDR1 is SQVTM and CDR2 is ANQGSEA. The length of the CDR3 is 11 residues. The CDR3: CSVVNSLEQYF. CDR3 nucleotides: TGCAGCGTCGTTAATTCGTTAGAGCAGTACTTC.

The chain uses TRBV7-9 and TRBJ2-3; D is perhaps TRBD1 (6 bases). The CDR3 runs 17 residues. V lost 0 bases to trimming and J lost 2 bases, with 15 bases between them. CDR1 SEHNR and CDR2 FQNEAQ come from the germline V gene (reference sequence). The CDR3 loop is CASSLAWGQGYTDTQYF. The CDR3 DNA reads as TGTGCCAGCAGCTTAGCGTGGGGGCAGGGTTACACAGATACGCAGTATTTT.

The V and J genes are TRBV7-1 and TRBJ2-3, with D possibly TRBD1 on 5 matching bases. TRBV7-1 is placed among ORFs of uncertain function. This CDR3 spans 15 amino acids. V lost 5 bases, J lost 3 bases, and 15 bases lay in between. CDR3 sequence (DNA): TGTGCCAGCAGCCCGGACAAGGGGCTAACAGATACGCAGTATTTT. Translated: CASSPDKGLTDTQYF.

This clonotype was seen at least ten times. The chain is built from TRBV7-2 and TRBJ2-2; 8 positions agree with TRBD1. The CDR3 is 18 residues long. Trimming cost V 1 base and J 3 bases; bases outside gene matches: 10. Germline V CDR1 and CDR2: SGHTA, FQGNSA. This chain's CDR3 is CASSLVNRGVKDTGELFF. In DNA form, the CDR3 reads TGTGCCAGCAGCTTAGTGAACAGGGGGGTAAAGGACACCGGGGAGCTGTTTTTT.

The chain joins TRBV4-3 to TRBJ2-1; D unresolved. Germline V gene lookup returns CDR1 LGHNA and CDR2 YSLEER. CDR3 length: 13 residues. The V gene lost 0 bases and the J gene lost 9 bases, with 9 bases spanning the gap. The CDR3 here is CASSQDALAEQFF. The CDR3 coding sequence is TGCGCCAGCAGCCAAGACGCCTTAGCTGAGCAGTTCTTC.

The J gene is TRBJ1-4, the V gene TRBV5-1; TRBD1 matches 7 bases. The germline V gene encodes CDR1 SGHRS and CDR2 YFSETQ. There are 16 residues in the CDR3. The V and J ends lost 0 bases and 4 bases, in that order; junction bases with no gene match: 6. The CDR3 nucleotides read TGCGCCAGCAGCTTGGCCATGACAGGGAGTAATGAAAAACTGTTTTTT. Protein: CASSLAMTGSNEKLFF.

On this clonotype itself: A much larger clone sits a single nucleotide away, making a read error possible. The V call is TRBV11-1, the J call TRBJ2-2; D is possibly TRBD2 (5 bases). CDR3 length equals 15 residues. Germline values: CDR1 SGHAT, CDR2 FQDESV (reference sequence). CDR3 in DNA: TGTGCCAGCAGCTTAGAGCGGCTGAACACCGGGGAGCCGTTTTTT. It yields the protein CASSLERLNTGEPFF.

V usage is TRBV2 and J usage is TRBJ2-3; D uncertain. Trimming removed 0 bases at V and 4 bases at J, with 5 bases between. This CDR3 comprises 13 residues. Per germline, CDR1 SNHLY and CDR2 FYNNEI. In DNA, the CDR3 is TGTGCCAGCAGTGAAGCGCTAGCAGATACGCAGTATTTT. It specifies CASSEALADTQYF.

The chain combines TRBV5-4 with TRBJ2-7; the D call may be TRBD1 or TRBD2 (5 bases each). The ends were cut back, 3 bases at V and 3 bases at J, with 16 bases in the middle. CDR1 and CDR2 (germline): SGHNT, YYREEE (reference sequence). The CDR3 consists of 15 residues. The CDR3 protein is CASSSDVGTYYEQYF. The DNA of the CDR3 is TGTGCCAGCAGCTCGGACGTGGGGACGTACTACGAGCAGTACTTC.

This chain uses TRBV25-1 with TRBJ2-5, with no clear D. The CDR3 sequence is 14 residues long. V was pared by 2 bases and J by 3 bases, with 10 bases between. CDR1 is MGHDK, CDR2 SYGVNS, per germline. CDR3 amino acids: CASSERRQKETQYF. The CDR3 region has the DNA TGTGCCAGCAGTGAACGTAGACAAAAAGAGACCCAGTACTTC.

This clonotype was seen ten or more times. The chain has TRBV7-9 and TRBJ1-2; 8 bases line up with TRBD1. The CDR3 consists of 14 residues. V lost 5 bases, J lost 1 base, and 3 bases stayed unmatched. CDR1 is SEHNR, CDR2 FQNEAQ, per germline (reference sequence). The chain's CDR3 is CASSKGQVNYGYTF. The DNA of the CDR3 is TGTGCCAGCAGCAAGGGACAGGTTAACTATGGCTACACCTTC.

Note on this clonotype: A clone one base away is much larger, so this may be a read error. The rearrangement uses TRBV4-2 and TRBJ1-2; the D gene is possibly TRBD1 (6 bases). Germline loops: CDR1 LGHNA, CDR2 YNFKEQ. Trimming removed 0 bases at V and 9 bases at J, with 20 bases between. This CDR3 region has 16 residues. Here the CDR3 reads CASSQEVGTLKERYTF. CDR3 nucleotide sequence: TGTGCCAGCAGCCAAGAAGTGGGGACACTAAAGGAACGCTACACCTTC.

The genes are TRBV12-5 and TRBJ1-1; TRBD1 might be the D (5 bases). There are 18 residues in the CDR3. V was clipped by 3 bases and J by 6 bases, with 26 bases between them. CDR1 and CDR2 from the germline V gene are LGHNT and FRNRAP. The CDR3: CASGFSLLRDGRDAEAFF. CDR3 DNA: TGTGCTAGTGGTTTTTCCTTACTCCGGGACGGCCGAGACGCTGAAGCTTTCTTT. Complete variable domain (other parts from reference TRBV12-5 and TRBJ1-1): DARVTQTPRHKVTEMGQEVTMRCQPILGHNTVFWYRQTMMQGLELLAYFRNRAPLDDSGMPKDRFSAEMPDATLATLKIQPSEPRDSAVYFCASGFSLLRDGRDAEAFFGQGTRLTVV.

The chain combines TRBV7-2 with TRBJ1-2; weak D call: TRBD1 (6 bases). V lost 2 bases and J 2 bases, leaving 12 bases between the germline ends. This CDR3 comprises 15 residues. Germline V gene data show CDR1 as SGHTA and CDR2 as FQGNSA. CDR3 sequence: CASSLPGGANYGYTF. CDR3 bases: TGTGCCAGCAGCTTACCGGGGGGCGCCAACTATGGCTACACCTTC.

The chain recombines TRBV6-5 with TRBJ1-3; D gene ambiguous. The CDR3 loop spans 15 amino acids. Germline CDR1 is MNHEY and CDR2 is SVGAGI. V was pared by 6 bases and J by 0 bases, with 12 bases between. This CDR3 reads CASSRKDGSGNTIYF. CDR3 in DNA: TGTGCCAGCAGCCGGAAAGACGGCTCTGGAAACACCATATATTTT.

Regarding this clonotype: At one of its ends the junction is not consistent with the germline gene, which may arise from a read error. This chain connects TRBV5-3 to TRBJ2-2; the D gene is possibly TRBD1 (6 bases). TRBV5-3 is noted as an ORF with a role that remains uncertain. The length of the CDR3 is 16 residues. The DNA for the CDR3 is TGTGCCAGCAGCTCTTTGGGACAAAGGAACACCGGGGAGCTGTTTTTT. The encoded protein is CASSSLGQRNTGELFF.

The chain joins TRBV11-1 to TRBJ2-1; TRBD2 is a possible D gene (5 bases). Germline values: CDR1 SGHAT, CDR2 FQDESV (reference sequence). Trimming pared 5 bases from V and 0 bases from J, leaving 11 bases between. The CDR3 loop spans 15 amino acids. The CDR3 DNA follows: TGTGCCAGCAGCGCGGAGGCCCCCTCCTACAATGAGCAGTTCTTC. Protein product: CASSAEAPSYNEQFF.

This clonotype was counted many times. This chain links TRBV12-3 or TRBV12-4 with TRBJ1-2, with 9 bases aligning to TRBD1. There are 16 residues in the CDR3. Germline trimming cut 6 bases from V and 0 bases from J; bases unmatched to any gene: 8. The CDR3, as DNA: TGTGCCAGCAGACCCGGACAGGGGACTCCTAACTATGGCTACACCTTC. Translation gives CASRPGQGTPNYGYTF.

The rearrangement links TRBV2 to TRBJ2-3; 7 nucleotides align to TRBD1. The CDR3 sequence is 14 residues long. The ends lost 7 bases at V and 4 bases at J; junction bases unmatched: 8. Germline V gene sequence: CDR1 SNHLY, CDR2 FYNNEI. In DNA form, the CDR3 reads TGTGCCAGCACCCCCCGACAGGGAGCAGATACGCAGTATTTT. Translated: CASTPRQGADTQYF.

This clonotype came up a few times. The rearrangement links TRBV12-5 to TRBJ2-1; possible D gene TRBD1, 6 bases. Trimming took off 3 bases at V and 6 bases at J, with 21 bases between the two ends. Germline V lookup: CDR1 LGHNT, CDR2 FRNRAP. CDR3 size: 17 residues. The CDR3 sequence is CASGFSRGGQGSNEQFF. CDR3 sequence (DNA): TGTGCTAGTGGTTTTTCTCGGGGCGGGCAGGGGTCCAATGAGCAGTTCTTC.

This clonotype was recorded a few times. The V gene is TRBV29-1, the J gene TRBJ1-4; D may be TRBD1 (6 bases). Germline lookup yields CDR1 SQVTM and CDR2 ANQGSEA. V lost 4 bases and J lost 6, with 12 bases in between. The CDR3 covers 13 residues. CDR3 region: CSVVDSLYEKLFF. Here the CDR3 DNA reads TGCAGCGTTGTGGACAGCCTATATGAAAAACTGTTTTTT.

The V call is TRBV6-6, the J call TRBJ1-4; TRBD1 matches 8 bases. CDR3 length equals 15 residues. CDR1 and CDR2 from the germline V gene are MNHNY and SVGAGI (reference sequence). V shed 1 base and J 12 bases; nucleotides not matched to a gene: 10. The CDR3 region has the DNA TGTGCCAGCAGTTACTTGGGACAGGCAAAGCGCGAACTGTTTTTT. Its protein product is CASSYLGQAKRELFF.